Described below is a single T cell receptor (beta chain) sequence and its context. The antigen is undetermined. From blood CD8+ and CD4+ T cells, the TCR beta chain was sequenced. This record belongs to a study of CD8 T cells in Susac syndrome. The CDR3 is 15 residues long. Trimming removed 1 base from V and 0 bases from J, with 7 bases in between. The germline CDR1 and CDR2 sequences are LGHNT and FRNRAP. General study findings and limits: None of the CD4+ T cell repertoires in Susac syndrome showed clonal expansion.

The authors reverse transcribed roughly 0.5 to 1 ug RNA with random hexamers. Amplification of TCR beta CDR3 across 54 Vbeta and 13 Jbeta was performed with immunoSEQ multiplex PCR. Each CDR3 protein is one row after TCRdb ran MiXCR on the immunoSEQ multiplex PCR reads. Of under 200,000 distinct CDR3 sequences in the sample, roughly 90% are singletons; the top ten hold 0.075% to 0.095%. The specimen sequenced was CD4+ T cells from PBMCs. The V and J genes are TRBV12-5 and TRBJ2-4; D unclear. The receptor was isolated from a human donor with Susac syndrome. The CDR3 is CASGLGDLAKNIQYF. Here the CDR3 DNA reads TGTGCTAGTGGTTTGGGAGACTTAGCCAAAAACATTCAGTACTTC.